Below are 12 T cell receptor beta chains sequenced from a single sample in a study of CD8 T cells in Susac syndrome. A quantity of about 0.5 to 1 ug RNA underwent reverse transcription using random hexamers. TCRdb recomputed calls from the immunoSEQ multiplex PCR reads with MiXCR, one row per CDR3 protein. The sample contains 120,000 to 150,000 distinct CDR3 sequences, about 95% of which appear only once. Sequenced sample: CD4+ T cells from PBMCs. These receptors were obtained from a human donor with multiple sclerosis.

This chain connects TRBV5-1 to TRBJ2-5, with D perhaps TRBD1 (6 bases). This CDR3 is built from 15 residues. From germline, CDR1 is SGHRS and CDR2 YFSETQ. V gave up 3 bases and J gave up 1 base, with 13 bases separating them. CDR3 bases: TGCGCCAGCAGCTGGATGCAGGGGTCCCAAGAGACCCAGTACTTC. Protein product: CASSWMQGSQETQYF.

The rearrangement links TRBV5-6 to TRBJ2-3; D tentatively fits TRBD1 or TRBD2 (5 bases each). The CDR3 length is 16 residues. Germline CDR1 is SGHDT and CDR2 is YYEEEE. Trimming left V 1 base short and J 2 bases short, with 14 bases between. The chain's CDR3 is CASSLTGQGTTDTQYF. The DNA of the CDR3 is TGTGCCAGCAGCTTGACTGGGCAAGGGACCACAGATACGCAGTATTTT.

The CDR3 region is CATQSRDRPNQPQHF. The CDR3 DNA reads TGTGCCACCCAGTCCCGGGACAGGCCAAATCAGCCCCAGCATTTT. The chain couples TRBV19 to TRBJ1-5, with TRBD1 matching over 8 bases. After removal of 10 bases from V and 4 bases from J, the junction contained 12 bases not matched to a gene. From germline, CDR1 is LNHDA and CDR2 SQIVND (reference sequence). This CDR3 has 15 residues.

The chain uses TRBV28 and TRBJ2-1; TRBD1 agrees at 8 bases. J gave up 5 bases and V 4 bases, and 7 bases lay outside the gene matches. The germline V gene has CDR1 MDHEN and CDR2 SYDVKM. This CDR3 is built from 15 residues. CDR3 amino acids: CASSSSGGAHNEQFF. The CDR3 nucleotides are TGTGCCAGCAGTTCATCAGGGGGCGCCCACAATGAGCAGTTCTTC.

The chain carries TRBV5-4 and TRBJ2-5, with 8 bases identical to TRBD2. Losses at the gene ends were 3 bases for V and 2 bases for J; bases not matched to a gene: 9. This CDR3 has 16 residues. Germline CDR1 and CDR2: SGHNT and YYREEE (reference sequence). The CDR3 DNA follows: TGTGCCAGCAGCTCCCCACGGGGGGGGCCGCAAGAGACCCAGTACTTC. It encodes CASSSPRGGPQETQYF.

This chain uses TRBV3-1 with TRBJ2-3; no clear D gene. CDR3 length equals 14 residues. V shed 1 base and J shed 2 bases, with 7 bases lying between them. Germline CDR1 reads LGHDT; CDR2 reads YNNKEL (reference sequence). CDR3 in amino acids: CASSQVSATDTQYF. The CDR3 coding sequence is TGTGCCAGCAGCCAAGTATCGGCCACAGATACGCAGTATTTT.

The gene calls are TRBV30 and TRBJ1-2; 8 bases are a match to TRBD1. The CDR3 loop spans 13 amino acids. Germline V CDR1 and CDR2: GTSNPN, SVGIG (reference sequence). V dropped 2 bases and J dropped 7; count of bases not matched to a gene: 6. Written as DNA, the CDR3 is TGTGCCTGGAGTAAAGGACAGGGTCGTGGCTACACCTTC. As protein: CAWSKGQGRGYTF.

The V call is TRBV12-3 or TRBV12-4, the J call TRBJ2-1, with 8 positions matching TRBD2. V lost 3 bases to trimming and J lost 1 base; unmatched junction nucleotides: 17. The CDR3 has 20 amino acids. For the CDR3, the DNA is TGTGCCAGCAGTTTTGGGGACCTGCTCGGGGGGGCAGGATCCTACAATGAGCAGTTCTTC. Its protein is CASSFGDLLGGAGSYNEQFF.

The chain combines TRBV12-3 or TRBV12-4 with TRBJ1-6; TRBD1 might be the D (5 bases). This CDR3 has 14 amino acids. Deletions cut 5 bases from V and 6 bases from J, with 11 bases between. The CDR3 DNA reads TGTGCCAGCAGTATCCCGGGGGGTAATTCACCCCTCCACTTT. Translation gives CASSIPGGNSPLHF.

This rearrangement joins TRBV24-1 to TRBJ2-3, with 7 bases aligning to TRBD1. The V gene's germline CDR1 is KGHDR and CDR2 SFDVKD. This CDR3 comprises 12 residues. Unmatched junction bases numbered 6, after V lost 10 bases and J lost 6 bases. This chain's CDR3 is CATKGGPDTQYF. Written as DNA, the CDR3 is TGTGCCACGAAAGGGGGCCCGGATACGCAGTATTTT.

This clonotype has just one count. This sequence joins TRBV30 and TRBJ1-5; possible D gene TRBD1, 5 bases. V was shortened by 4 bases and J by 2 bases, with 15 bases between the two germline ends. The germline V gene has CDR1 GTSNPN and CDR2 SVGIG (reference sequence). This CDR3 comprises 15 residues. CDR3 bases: TGTGCCTGGAATTCCGGGACCGGCGGCAATCAGCCCCAGCATTTT. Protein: CAWNSGTGGNQPQHF.

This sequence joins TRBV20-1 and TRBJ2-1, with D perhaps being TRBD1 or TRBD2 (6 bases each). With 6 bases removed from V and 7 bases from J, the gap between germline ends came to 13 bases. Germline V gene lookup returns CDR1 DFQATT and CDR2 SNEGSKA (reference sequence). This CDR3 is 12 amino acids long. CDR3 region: CSARRGVNEQFF. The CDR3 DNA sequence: TGCAGTGCCCGGAGGGGGGTGAATGAGCAGTTCTTC.